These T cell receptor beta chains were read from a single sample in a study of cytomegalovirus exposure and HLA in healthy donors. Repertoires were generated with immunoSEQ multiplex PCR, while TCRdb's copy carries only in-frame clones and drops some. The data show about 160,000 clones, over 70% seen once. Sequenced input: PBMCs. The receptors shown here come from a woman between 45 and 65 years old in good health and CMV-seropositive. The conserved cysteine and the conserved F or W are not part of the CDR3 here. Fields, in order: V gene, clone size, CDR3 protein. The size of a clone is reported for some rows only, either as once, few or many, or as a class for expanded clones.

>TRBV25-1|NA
ASSEGQGRFGANVLT
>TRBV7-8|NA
ASSWLASGFGELF
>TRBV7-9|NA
ASERDSGNTIY
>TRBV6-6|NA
ASSPGQARRFYEQY
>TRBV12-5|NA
ASGLTQGPTVDGYT
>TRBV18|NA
ASSPLPGTGEHYGYT
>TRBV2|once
ASEGQGLSGNTIY
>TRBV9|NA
ASSVELGSYGYT
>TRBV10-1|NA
ASSDRGIDNEQY
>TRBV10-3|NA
AISDRRAGGSTDTQY
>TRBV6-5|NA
ASREGQFSPLH
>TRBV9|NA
ASSEGLAFYEQY
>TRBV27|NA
ASSVQGGRNQPQH
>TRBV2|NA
ASRVVVGANVLT
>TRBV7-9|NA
ASSSWPPGTEATNEKLF
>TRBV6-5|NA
ASRDSTNYGYT
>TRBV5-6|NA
ASSLWAGSYNSPLH
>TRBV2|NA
ASCPAAGRDTQY
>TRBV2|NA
ASSGRDRSYNEQF
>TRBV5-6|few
ASRNRGSSYNEQF
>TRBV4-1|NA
ASSQEPTWASGNTIY
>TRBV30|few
AWSVPGQMNTEAF
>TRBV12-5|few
ASGTTGTSRTDTQY
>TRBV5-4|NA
ASSRDSGAHEQY
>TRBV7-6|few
ASSTDRGLNTDTQY
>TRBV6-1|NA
ASSMGGVYQETQY
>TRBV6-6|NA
ASSLSLKREAYEQY
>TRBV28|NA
ASSFSGNTIY
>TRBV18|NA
ASSGTGGNPHEQY
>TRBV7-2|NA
ASSPGWNQPQH
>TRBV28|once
ASSLKSTGGGYT
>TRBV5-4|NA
ASSPSLDEQF
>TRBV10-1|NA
ASSDLGQGNTEAF
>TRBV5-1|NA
ASSFGVSSGGTGELF
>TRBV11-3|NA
ASSRGVASGTDTQY
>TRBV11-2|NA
ASSVRGTVRIDEQY
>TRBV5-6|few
ASSAAGVNEQF
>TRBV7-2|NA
ASSLGYLSGGPTDTQY
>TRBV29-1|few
SAATGDSNQPQH
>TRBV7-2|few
ASSSRTGQSNYGYT
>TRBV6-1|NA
ASSELGQETFAYGYT
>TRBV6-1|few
ATLLWGGTEAF
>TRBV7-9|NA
ASSLEDRANYEQY
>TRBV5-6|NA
ASSYGGNNYGYT
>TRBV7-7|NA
ASSRDREETQY